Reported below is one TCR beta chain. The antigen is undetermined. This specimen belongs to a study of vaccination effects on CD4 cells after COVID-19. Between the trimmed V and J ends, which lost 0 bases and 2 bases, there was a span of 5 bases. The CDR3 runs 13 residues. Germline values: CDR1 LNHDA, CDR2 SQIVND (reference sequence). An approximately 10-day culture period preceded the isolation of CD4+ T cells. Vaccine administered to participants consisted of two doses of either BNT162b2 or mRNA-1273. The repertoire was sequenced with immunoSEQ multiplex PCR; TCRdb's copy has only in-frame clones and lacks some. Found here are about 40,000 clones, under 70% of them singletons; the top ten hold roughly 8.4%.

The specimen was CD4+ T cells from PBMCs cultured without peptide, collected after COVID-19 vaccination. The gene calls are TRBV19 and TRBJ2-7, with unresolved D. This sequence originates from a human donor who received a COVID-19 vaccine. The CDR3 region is CASSIEATYEQYF. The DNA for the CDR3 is TGTGCCAGTAGTATAGAGGCAACCTACGAGCAGTACTTC.